This T cell receptor beta chain is from a study of blood T cell repertoires in COVID-19. About the study: Samples taken during acute and convalescent COVID-19 were collected in the United States, Italy and Spain.

This CDR3 has 14 residues. Unmatched junction bases numbered 0, after V lost 4 bases and J lost 1 base. The germline gives CDR1 MNHEY, CDR2 SVGAGI. In the authors' workflow: Amplification from reference gene primers served as the basis for estimated nucleated cell counts. Assay used: immunoSEQ multiplex PCR; TCRdb lists only in-frame clones, some missing. The D gene and trimming were derived from the DNA, and the V and J assignments and clone size from that table. Seen here are 9,500 to 15,000 clones, 65% to 90% observed once, and the top ten hold just over 20%. V and J are TRBV6-5 and TRBJ2-3; 9 positions agree with TRBD2. The TCR was taken from a human donor in a cohort sampled during active COVID-19. Sequencing input: peripheral blood. The CDR3 region is CASSWTSGTDTQYF. In nucleotides, the CDR3 is TGTGCCAGCAGTTGGACTAGCGGCACAGATACGCAGTATTTT.